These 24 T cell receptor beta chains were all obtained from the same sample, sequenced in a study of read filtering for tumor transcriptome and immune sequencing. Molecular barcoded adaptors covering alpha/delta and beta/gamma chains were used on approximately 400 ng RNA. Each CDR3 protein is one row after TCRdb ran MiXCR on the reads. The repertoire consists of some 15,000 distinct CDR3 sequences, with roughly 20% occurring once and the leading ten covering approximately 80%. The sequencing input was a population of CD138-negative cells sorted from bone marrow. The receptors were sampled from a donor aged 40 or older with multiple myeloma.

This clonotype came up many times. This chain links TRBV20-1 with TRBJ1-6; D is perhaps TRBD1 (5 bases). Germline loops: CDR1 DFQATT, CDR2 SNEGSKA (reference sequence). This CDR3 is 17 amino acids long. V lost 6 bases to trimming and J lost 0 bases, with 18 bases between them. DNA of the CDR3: TGCAGTGCAAGATGGGGGGAATCTAGCTCCTATAATTCACCCCTCCACTTT. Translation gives CSARWGESSSYNSPLHF.

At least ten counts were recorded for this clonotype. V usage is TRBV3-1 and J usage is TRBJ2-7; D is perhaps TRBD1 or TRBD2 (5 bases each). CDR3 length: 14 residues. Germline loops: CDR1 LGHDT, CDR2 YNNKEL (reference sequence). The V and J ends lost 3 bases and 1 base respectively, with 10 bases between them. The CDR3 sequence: CASSQSEGSYEQYF. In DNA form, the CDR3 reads TGTGCCAGCAGCCAGTCCGAGGGGTCCTACGAGCAGTACTTC.

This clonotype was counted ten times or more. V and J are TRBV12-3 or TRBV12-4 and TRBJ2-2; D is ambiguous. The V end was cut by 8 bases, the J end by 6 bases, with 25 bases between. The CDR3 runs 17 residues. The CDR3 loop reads CASSNLWAEFFPGELFF. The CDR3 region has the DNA TGTGCCAGCTCCAACCTCTGGGCAGAGTTCTTTCCCGGGGAGCTGTTTTTT.

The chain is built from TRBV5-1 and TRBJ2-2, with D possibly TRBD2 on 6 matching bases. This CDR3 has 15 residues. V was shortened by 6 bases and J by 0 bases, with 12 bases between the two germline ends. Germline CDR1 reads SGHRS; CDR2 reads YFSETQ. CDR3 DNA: TGCGCCAGCATCGACGGGAGATCGAACACCGGGGAGCTGTTTTTT. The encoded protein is CASIDGRSNTGELFF.

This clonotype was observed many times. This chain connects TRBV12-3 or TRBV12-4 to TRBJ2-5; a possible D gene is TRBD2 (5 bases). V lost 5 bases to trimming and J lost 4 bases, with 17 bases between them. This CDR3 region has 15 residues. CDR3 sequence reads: CASSLGPGGRETQYF. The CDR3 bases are TGTGCCAGCAGTCTCGGACCGGGCGGGCGAGAGACCCAGTACTTC.

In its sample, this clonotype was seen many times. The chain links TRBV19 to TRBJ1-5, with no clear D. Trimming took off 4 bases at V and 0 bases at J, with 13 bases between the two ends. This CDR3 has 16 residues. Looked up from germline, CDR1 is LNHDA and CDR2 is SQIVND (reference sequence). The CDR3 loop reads CASSRPHTISNQPQHF. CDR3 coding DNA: TGTGCCAGTAGTAGACCCCATACCATTAGCAATCAGCCCCAGCATTTT. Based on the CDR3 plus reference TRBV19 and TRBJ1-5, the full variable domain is DGGITQSPKYLFRKEGQNVTLSCEQNLNHDAMYWYRQDPGQGLRLIYYSQIVNDFQKGDIAEGYSVSREKKESFPLTVTSAQKNPTAFYLCASSRPHTISNQPQHFGDGTRLSIL.

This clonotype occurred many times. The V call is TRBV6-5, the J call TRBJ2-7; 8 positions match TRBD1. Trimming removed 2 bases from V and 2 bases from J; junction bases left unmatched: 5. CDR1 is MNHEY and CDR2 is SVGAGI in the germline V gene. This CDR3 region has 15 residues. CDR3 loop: CASSYDSTGAYEQYF. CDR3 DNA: TGTGCCAGCAGTTACGATTCGACAGGGGCCTACGAGCAGTACTTC.

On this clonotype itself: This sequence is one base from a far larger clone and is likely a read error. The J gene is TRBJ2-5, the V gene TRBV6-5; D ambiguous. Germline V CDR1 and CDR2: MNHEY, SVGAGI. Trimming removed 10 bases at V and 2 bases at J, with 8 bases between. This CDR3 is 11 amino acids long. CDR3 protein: CATTEQETQYF. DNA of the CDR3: TGTGCCACCACCGAGCAAGAGACCCAGTACTTC.

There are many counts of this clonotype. CDR3 DNA: TGTGCCAGCAGCCAGGGACCGGAAGATACGCAGTATTTT. Its protein is CASSQGPEDTQYF. This sequence joins TRBV11-3 and TRBJ2-3, with D possibly being TRBD1 or TRBD2 (5 bases each). The germline V gene has CDR1 SGHNT and CDR2 YENEEA. With 5 bases removed from V and 5 bases from J, the gap between germline ends came to 11 bases. The CDR3 length is 13 residues.

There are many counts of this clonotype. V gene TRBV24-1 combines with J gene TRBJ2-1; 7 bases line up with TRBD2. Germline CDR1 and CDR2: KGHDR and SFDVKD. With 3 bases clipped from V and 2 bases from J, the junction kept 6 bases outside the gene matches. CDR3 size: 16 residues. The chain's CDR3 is CATSDGGGGTYNEQFF. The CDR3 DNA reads TGTGCCACCAGTGATGGGGGGGGGGGAACCTACAATGAGCAGTTCTTC.

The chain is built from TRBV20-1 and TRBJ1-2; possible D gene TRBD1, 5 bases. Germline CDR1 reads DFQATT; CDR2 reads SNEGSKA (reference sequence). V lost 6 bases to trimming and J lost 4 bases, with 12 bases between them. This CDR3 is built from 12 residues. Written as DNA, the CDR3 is TGCAGTGCCCTACAGGCTCTCTATGGCTACACCTTC. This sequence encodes CSALQALYGYTF.

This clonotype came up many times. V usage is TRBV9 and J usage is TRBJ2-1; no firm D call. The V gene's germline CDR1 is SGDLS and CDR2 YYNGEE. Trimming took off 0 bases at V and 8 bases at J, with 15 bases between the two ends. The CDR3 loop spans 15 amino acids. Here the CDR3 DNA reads TGTGCCAGCAGCGTAGCGGTGTCAGTGGTGGATGAGCAGTTCTTC. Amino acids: CASSVAVSVVDEQFF. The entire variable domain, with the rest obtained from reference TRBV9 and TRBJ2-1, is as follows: DSGVTQTPKHLITATGQRVTLRCSPRSGDLSVYWYQQSLDQGLQFLIQYYNGEERAKGNILERFSAQQFPDLHSELNLSSLELGDSALYFCASSVAVSVVDEQFFGPGTRLTVL.

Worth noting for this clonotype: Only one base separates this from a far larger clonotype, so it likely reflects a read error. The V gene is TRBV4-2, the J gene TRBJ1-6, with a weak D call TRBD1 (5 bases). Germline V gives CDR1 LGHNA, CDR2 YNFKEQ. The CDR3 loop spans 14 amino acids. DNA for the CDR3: TGCGCCAGCAGCCCCAAGGGGTCGGATTCACCCCTCCACTTT. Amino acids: CASSPKGSDSPLHF.

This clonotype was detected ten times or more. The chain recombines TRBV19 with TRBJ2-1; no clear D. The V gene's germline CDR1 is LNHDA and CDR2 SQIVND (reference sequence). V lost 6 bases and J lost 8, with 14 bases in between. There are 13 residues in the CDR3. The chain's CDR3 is CASRTGVGDEQFF. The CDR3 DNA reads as TGTGCCAGTAGGACTGGGGTAGGCGATGAGCAGTTCTTC.

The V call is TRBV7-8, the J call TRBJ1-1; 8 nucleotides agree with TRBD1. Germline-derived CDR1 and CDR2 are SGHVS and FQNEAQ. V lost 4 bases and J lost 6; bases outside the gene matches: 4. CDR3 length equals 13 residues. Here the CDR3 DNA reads TGTGCCAGCAGCTCTGACAGGGGTGCTGAAGCTTTCTTT. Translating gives CASSSDRGAEAFF.

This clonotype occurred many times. The CDR3 region is CSVERTGRAYEQYF. The CDR3 nucleotides read TGCAGCGTTGAGAGGACAGGGAGGGCCTACGAGCAGTACTTC. The chain recombines TRBV29-1 with TRBJ2-7, with D perhaps matching TRBD1 (8 bases). V was shortened by 3 bases and J by 2 bases, with 14 bases between the two germline ends. Germline V gives CDR1 SQVTM, CDR2 ANQGSEA. The CDR3 consists of 14 residues.

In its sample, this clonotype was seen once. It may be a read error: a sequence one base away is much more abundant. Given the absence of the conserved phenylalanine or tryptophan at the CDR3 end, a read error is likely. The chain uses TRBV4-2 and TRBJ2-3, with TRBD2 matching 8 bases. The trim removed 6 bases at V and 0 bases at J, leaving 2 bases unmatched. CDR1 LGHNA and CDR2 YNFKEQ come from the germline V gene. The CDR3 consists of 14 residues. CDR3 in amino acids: CASRAGESTDTQYL. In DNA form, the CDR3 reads TGTGCCAGCAGAGCGGGAGAAAGCACAGATACGCAGTATCTT.

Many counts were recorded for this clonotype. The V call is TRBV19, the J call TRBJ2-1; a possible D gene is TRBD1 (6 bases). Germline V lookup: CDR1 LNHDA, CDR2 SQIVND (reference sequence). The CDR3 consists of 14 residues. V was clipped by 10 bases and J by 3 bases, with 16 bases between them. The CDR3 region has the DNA TGTGCCAAGCGTGGACAGCTCATCTACAATGAGCAGTTCTTC. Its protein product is CAKRGQLIYNEQFF.

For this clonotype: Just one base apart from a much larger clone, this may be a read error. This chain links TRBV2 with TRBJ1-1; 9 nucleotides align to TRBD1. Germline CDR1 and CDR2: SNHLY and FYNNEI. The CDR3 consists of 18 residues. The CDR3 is CASSFPGQGMLLITEALF. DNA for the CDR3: TGTGCCAGCAGTTTCCCGGGACAGGGAATGTTGCTGATCACTGAAGCTCTCTTT.

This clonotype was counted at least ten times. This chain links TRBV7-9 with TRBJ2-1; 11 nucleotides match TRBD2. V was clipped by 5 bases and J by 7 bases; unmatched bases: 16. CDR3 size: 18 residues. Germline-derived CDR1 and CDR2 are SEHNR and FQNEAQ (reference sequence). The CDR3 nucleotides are TGTGCCAGCAGCCCGAGTTCCGTAGCGGGAGGGCCGCGTAATGAGCAGTTCTTC. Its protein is CASSPSSVAGGPRNEQFF. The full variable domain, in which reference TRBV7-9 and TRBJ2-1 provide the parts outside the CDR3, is DTGVSQNPRHKITKRGQNVTFRCDPISEHNRLYWYRQTLGQGPEFLTYFQNEAQLEKSRLLSDRFSAERPKGSFSTLEIQRTEQGDSAMYLCASSPSSVAGGPRNEQFFGPGTRLTVL.

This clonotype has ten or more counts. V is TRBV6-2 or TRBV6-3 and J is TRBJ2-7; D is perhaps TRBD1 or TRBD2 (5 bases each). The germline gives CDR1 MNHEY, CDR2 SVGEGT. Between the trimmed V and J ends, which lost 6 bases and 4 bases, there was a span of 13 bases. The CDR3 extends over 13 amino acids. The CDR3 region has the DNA TGTGCCAGCAGCTACCCGGGGCCATACGAGCAGTACTTC. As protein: CASSYPGPYEQYF.

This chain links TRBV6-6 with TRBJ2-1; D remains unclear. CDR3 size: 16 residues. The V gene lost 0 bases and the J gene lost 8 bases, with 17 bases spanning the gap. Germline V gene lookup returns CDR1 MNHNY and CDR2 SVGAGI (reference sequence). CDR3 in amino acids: CASSYSAQETGDEQFF. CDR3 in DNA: TGTGCCAGCAGTTACTCTGCCCAGGAAACTGGGGATGAGCAGTTCTTC.

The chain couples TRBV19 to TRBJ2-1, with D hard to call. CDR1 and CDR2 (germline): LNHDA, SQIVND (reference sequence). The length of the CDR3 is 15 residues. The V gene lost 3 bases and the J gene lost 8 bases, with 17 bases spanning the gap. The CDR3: CASSMPGPPEDEQFF. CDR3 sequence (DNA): TGTGCCAGTAGTATGCCGGGTCCCCCCGAGGATGAGCAGTTCTTC.

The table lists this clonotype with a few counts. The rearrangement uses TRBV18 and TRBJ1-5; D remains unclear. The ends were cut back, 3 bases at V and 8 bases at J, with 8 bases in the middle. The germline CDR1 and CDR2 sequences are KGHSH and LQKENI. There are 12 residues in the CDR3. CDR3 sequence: CASSPRAEPQHF. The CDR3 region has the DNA TGTGCCAGCTCACCTAGGGCGGAGCCCCAGCATTTT.